This TCR beta chain was profiled in a study of blood T cell repertoires in COVID-19. Overall study context: COVID-19 samples collected from the United States, Italy and Spain covered acute and convalescent phases. Sample material is recorded as cDNA or gDNA derived from T cells, B-cell-depleted T cells, or PBMCs.

In the original processing: How many nucleated cells were present was estimated from reference gene primer amplification. Method: immunoSEQ multiplex PCR; TCRdb's copy keeps in-frame clones and lacks some. The V and J calls and clone size come from that table; D and trimming were worked out from the DNA. Among 55,000 to 75,000 clones listed, about 82% were seen once. The V segment lost 6 bases and the J segment 5 bases; nucleotides outside the gene matches: 7. The V gene's germline CDR1 is MNHEY and CDR2 SMNVEV (reference sequence). The CDR3 has 13 residues. The clonotype originates from a human donor in a cohort sampled during active COVID-19. Sample: peripheral blood. This sequence joins TRBV27 and TRBJ2-7; 7 bases are a match to TRBD2. The CDR3 coding sequence is TGTGCCAGCAGCCCCTTCGGGGGGAACGAGCAGTACTTC. It translates to CASSPFGGNEQYF.